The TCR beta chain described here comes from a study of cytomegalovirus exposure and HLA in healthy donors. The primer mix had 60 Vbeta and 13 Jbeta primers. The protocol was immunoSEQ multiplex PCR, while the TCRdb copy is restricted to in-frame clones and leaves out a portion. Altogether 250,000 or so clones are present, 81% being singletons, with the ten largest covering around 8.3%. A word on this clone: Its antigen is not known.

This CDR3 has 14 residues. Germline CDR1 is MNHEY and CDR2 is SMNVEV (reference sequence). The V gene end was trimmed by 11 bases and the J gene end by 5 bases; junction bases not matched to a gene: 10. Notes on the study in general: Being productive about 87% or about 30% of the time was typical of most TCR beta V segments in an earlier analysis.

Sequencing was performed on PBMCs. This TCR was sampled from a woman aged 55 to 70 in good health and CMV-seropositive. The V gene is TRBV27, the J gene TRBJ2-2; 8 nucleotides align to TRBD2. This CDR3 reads CASGGREVTGELFF. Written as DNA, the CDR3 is TGTGCCTCCGGGGGGCGGGAGGTTACCGGGGAGCTGTTTTTT.